This is a list of T cell receptor beta chains from one sample in a study of T cell repertoires in aging, cancer and after chemotherapy. TCRdb re-derived calls from the multiplex PCR reads in MiXCR, one entry per CDR3 protein. This sample has several thousand distinct CDR3 sequences; about a quarter occur once, and the top ten carry 3.5% to 4.5%. The sample taken for sequencing was blood. All receptors come from a human donor with a blood cancer. Both conserved end residues are part of each CDR3. A D gene is named only where the DNA matches it firmly. Expanded clones get a size class; other rows say once, few or many, or leave the size out.

J gene	V gene	clone size	D gene	CDR3 DNA	CDR3 protein
TRBJ2-7	TRBV19	few	TRBD1	TGTGCCAGTAGTATGGGGGGACAGGGGACGGCCCCCTACGAGCAGTACTTC	CASSMGGQGTAPYEQYF
TRBJ1-4	TRBV5-1	.	.	TGCGCCAGCAGCCCAGGGACGGGGCCGAATGAAAAACTGTTTTTT	CASSPGTGPNEKLFF
TRBJ1-1	TRBV24-1	few	.	TGTGCCACCAGTGGCACGGGAGTTAACACTGAAGCTTTCTTT	CATSGTGVNTEAFF
TRBJ2-1	TRBV27	medium-sized	.	TGTGCCAGCAGCCGACTCGAGAACCTCCGCAATGAGCAGTTCTTC	CASSRLENLRNEQFF
TRBJ1-1	TRBV7-9	.	.	TGTGCCAGCAGCTTGGGGTTGGGGACGCGGGGAATCGAAGCTTTCTTT	CASSLGLGTRGIEAFF
TRBJ1-6	TRBV19	.	.	TGTGCCAGTACGGGAACAGGGACGTCAACCCTCCACTTT	CASTGTGTSTLHF
TRBJ2-3	TRBV6-5	.	.	TGTGCCATCAGTGGGGGACTCCACACAGATACGCAGTATTTT	CAISGGLHTDTQYF
TRBJ2-1	TRBV7-3	.	TRBD2	TGTGCCAGCAGCTCTAGCGGGAATGAGCAGTTCTTC	CASSSSGNEQFF
TRBJ2-1	TRBV10-3	.	TRBD2	TGTGCCATCAGCAGGACTAGCGGTTACAATGAGCAGTTCTTC	CAISRTSGYNEQFF
TRBJ1-1	TRBV6-5	.	.	TGTGCCAGCAGTCCGCAACAGGGCGGGGGCACTGAAGCTTTCTTT	CASSPQQGGGTEAFF
TRBJ1-1	TRBV7-9	.	TRBD1	TGTGCCAGCAGTTTTGACAGGGCGGTAACTGAAGCTTTCTTT	CASSFDRAVTEAFF
TRBJ2-2	TRBV20-1	medium-sized	.	TGCAGTGCTAGTTCAGGGGACACCGGGGAGCTGTTTTTT	CSASSGDTGELFF
TRBJ2-6	TRBV12-3/TRBV12-4	few	TRBD2	TGTGCCAGCTCCGGGAGGGGTTCCTCTGGGGCCAACGTCCTGACTTTC	CASSGRGSSGANVLTF
TRBJ1-3	TRBV6-5	few	TRBD1	TGTGCCAGCAGTGAAGGGACAGGGGCTGGAAACACCATATATTTT	CASSEGTGAGNTIYF
TRBJ2-7	TRBV5-1	few	TRBD1	TGCGCCAGCAGCCACCAGGGGGCGAACGAGCAGTACTTC	CASSHQGANEQYF
TRBJ2-1	TRBV6-5	medium-sized	.	TGTGCCAGCAGTTCGGGAGTCAATGAGCAGTTCTTC	CASSSGVNEQFF
TRBJ1-1	TRBV6-1	.	.	TGTGCCAACGGGCAGTTAAACACTGAAGCTTTCTTT	CANGQLNTEAFF
TRBJ1-1	TRBV10-3	.	.	TGTGCCATCAGTGAGTTCGAGAACACTGAAGCTTTCTTT	CAISEFENTEAFF
TRBJ2-1	TRBV13	medium-sized	.	TGTGCCAGCAGCTCGACGACTCGCTCCTACAATGAGCAGTTCTTC	CASSSTTRSYNEQFF
TRBJ1-1	TRBV18	.	TRBD1	TGTGCCAGCTCACAACTTCGGACAGGGCTGAACACTGAAGCTTTCTTT	CASSQLRTGLNTEAFF
TRBJ1-1	TRBV11-3	few	TRBD1	TGTGCCAGCAGGCCCCAGGGGGCGGACACTGAAGCTTTCTTT	CASRPQGADTEAFF
TRBJ1-6	TRBV19	medium-sized	TRBD1	TGTGCCAGTAATCCCCGGACAGGGGATAATTCACCCCTCCACTTT	CASNPRTGDNSPLHF
TRBJ2-1	TRBV29-1	medium-sized	.	TGCAGCGTTGGAGGCCGCATTCCTAATGAGCAGTTCTTC	CSVGGRIPNEQFF
TRBJ2-2	TRBV6-5	medium-sized	TRBD2	TGTGCCAGCAGTTATGGGACTAGCGGGAGCACCGGGGAGCTGTTTTTT	CASSYGTSGSTGELFF
TRBJ2-1	TRBV18	medium-sized	.	TGTGCCAGCTCACCTCAGGCTAATGAGCAGTTCTTC	CASSPQANEQFF
TRBJ2-7	TRBV29-1	medium-sized	TRBD1	TGCAGCGTCTTACCCTCGGACAGGGGCAACGAGCAGTACTTC	CSVLPSDRGNEQYF
TRBJ1-6	TRBV27	medium-sized	.	TGTGCCAGCAGTTTAGGGAAGTCCTTTTCACCCCTCCACTTT	CASSLGKSFSPLHF
TRBJ1-6	TRBV7-6	medium-sized	.	TGTGCCAGCAGCTTAGGGGCCGGGGGGACGAATTCACCCCTCCACTTT	CASSLGAGGTNSPLHF
TRBJ1-1	TRBV12-3/TRBV12-4	.	.	TGTGCCAGCGCACAGGGAATTAAGGCTGAAGCTTTCTTT	CASAQGIKAEAFF
TRBJ1-4	TRBV18	medium-sized	TRBD1	TGTGCCAGCTCACCGGGACAGAGCCATGAAAAACTGTTTTTT	CASSPGQSHEKLFF
TRBJ2-2	TRBV11-2	.	.	TGTGCCAGCAGCTTAGTTCGATACGGGGATTGGGCCGGGGAGCTGTTTTTT	CASSLVRYGDWAGELFF
TRBJ2-3	TRBV7-9	few	.	TGTGCCAGCAGCTTAGGATCTGGAGATACGCAGTATTTT	CASSLGSGDTQYF
TRBJ2-2	TRBV5-1	medium-sized	TRBD2	TGCGCCAGCAGCCTGGGACTAGCGGGTGTAGGGGAGCTGTTTTTT	CASSLGLAGVGELFF